This T cell receptor (beta chain) was observed in a study of technical replicates of blood from a few donors. V was clipped by 6 bases and J by 1 base; unmatched bases: 4. The CDR3 runs to 13 residues. Germline CDR1 SQVTM, CDR2 ANQGSEA. The table came from immunoSEQ multiplex PCR; TCRdb's copy has only in-frame clones and leaves some out. The sample lists about 83,000 clones, around 96% occurring once. The sequenced material came from T cells isolated from PBMCs. The source of this sequence is a human donor in good health. V gene TRBV29-1 combines with J gene TRBJ2-7; 9 nucleotides align to TRBD1. CDR3 in amino acids: CSVTGGRSYEQYF. In DNA form, the CDR3 reads TGCAGCGTGACAGGGGGTCGGTCCTACGAGCAGTACTTC.